This T cell receptor beta chain emerged from a study of OX40 agonist ivuxolimab in advanced cancers. Sequencing was performed with immunoSEQ multiplex PCR; in TCRdb, only in-frame clones are kept and a portion is missing. The sample yields about 46,000 clones, about 88% seen once. Points from the study as a whole: Clonal expansion was among the lowest in partial responders at 0.1-3.0 mg/kg, especially CD8+.

The sample holds one count of this clone. As yet, its antigen is unknown. The CDR3 consists of 13 residues. Trimming removed 2 bases from V and 7 bases from J, with 9 bases in between. Germline V gene sequence: CDR1 SGHVS, CDR2 FNYEAQ. The J gene is TRBJ1-5, the V gene TRBV7-6; D might be TRBD1 (6 bases). Specimen: CD4+ or CD8+ T cells sorted from blood, collected in a trial of the OX40 agonist ivuxolimab. This clonotype originated in an adult with an advanced solid tumor such as melanoma, head and neck, liver or kidney cancer. As DNA, the CDR3 is TGTGCCAGCAGCTTAACCGACAGGCAGCCCCAGCATTTT. This encodes CASSLTDRQPQHF.